This T cell receptor (beta chain) was sequenced during a study of monozygotic twins with inflammatory bowel disease. Reprocessing the 5' RACE reads, TCRdb reports a single entry for every CDR3 protein and omits DNA. This sample's table has approximately 330,000 distinct CDR3 sequences. Germline V gene sequence: CDR1 SQVTM, CDR2 ANQGSEA. The CDR3 extends over 13 amino acids. Sample: blood. The source of this sequence is a human donor with ulcerative colitis or Crohn's disease, or a healthy co-twin of an affected twin (not recorded which). V is TRBV29-1 and J is TRBJ1-5; TCRdb's assignment of TRBD1 cannot be checked, as there is no DNA. The CDR3 reads CSVSADRGQPQHF.